This TCR beta chain comes out of a study of T cells after yellow fever vaccination. In the study overall: Libraries from low-cell-number fractions were prepared with the SMART-Seq v4 Ultra Low Input RNA kit.

A 5'RACE template-switching step, the method used to make TCR cDNA, added a universal primer site and UMIs. TCRdb re-analysed the 5' RACE reads in MiXCR, keeping a single row per CDR3 protein. The sample holds 250,000 or so distinct CDR3 sequences, about 3.7% seen once. This clonotype came up many times. The CDR3 contains 13 residues. The V and J ends lost 6 bases and 3 bases, in that order; junction bases with no gene match: 6. Germline-derived CDR1 and CDR2 are DFQATT and SNEGSKA (reference sequence). The V and J genes are TRBV20-1 and TRBJ2-7, with 9 positions matching TRBD1. The sequence derives from a man aged 18 to 29 who received the YFV17D yellow fever vaccine. The material sequenced was PBMCs, taken 15 days after the yellow fever booster vaccination. The CDR3 bases are TGCAGTGCCCCGGGACAGGGAGACTACGAGCAGTACGTC. It specifies CSAPGQGDYEQYV.